This is a list of T cell receptor beta chains from one sample in a study of OX40 agonist ivuxolimab in advanced cancers. Sequencing was performed with immunoSEQ multiplex PCR; in TCRdb, only in-frame clones are kept and a portion is missing. The repertoire holds about 35,000 clones, with 70% to 85% as singletons. The sample consisted of CD4+ or CD8+ T cells sorted from blood, taken in a trial of the OX40 agonist ivuxolimab. The receptors derive from an adult with an advanced solid tumor such as melanoma, head and neck, liver or kidney cancer. CDR3s include the opening cysteine and the closing phenylalanine or tryptophan. D genes are given only for firm matches. Clone size, where shown, is once, few, many, or a class for clones that have expanded.

v_gene	j_gene	d_gene	abundance	CDR3aa	CDR3nt
TRBV4-3	TRBJ1-3	TRBD1	.	CASSPDRGLGNTIYF	TGCGCCAGCAGCCCGGACAGGGGGCTTGGAAACACCATATATTTT
TRBV27	TRBJ1-1	.	once	CASSPGPLHLEAFF	TGTGCCAGCAGTCCCGGACCGTTACACCTTGAAGCTTTCTTT
TRBV11-1	TRBJ2-7	TRBD2	.	CASSPGLAGGYEQYF	TGTGCCAGCAGCCCGGGACTAGCGGGAGGCTACGAGCAGTACTTC
TRBV5-1	TRBJ1-2	TRBD1	.	CASSLGQGSNYGYTF	TGCGCCAGCAGCTTAGGACAGGGGTCTAACTATGGCTACACCTTC
TRBV21-1	TRBJ1-1	.	.	CASSKEGQGMNTEAFF	TGTGCCAGCAGCAAAGAGGGACAGGGGATGAACACTGAAGCTTTCTTT
TRBV7-3	TRBJ2-2	.	.	CASSPSNTGELFF	TGTGCCAGCAGCCCAAGTAACACCGGGGAGCTGTTTTTT
TRBV27	TRBJ2-5	.	.	CASSLSSSLAVLRETQYF	TGTGCCAGCAGTTTATCAAGCTCACTAGCTGTCTTACGGGAGACCCAGTACTTC
TRBV6-5	TRBJ2-5	.	.	CASSYPAGTQYF	TGTGCCAGCAGTTACCCCGCTGGGACCCAGTACTTC
TRBV7-2	TRBJ2-1	TRBD2	.	CASSATSGRRDEQFF	TGTGCCAGCAGCGCTACTAGCGGGAGAAGGGATGAGCAGTTCTTC
TRBV5-6	TRBJ1-5	.	.	CASSLGQLNQPQHF	TGTGCCAGCAGCTTGGGTCAGCTTAATCAGCCCCAGCATTTT
TRBV7-2	TRBJ2-3	.	.	CASSSMTDTQYF	TGTGCCAGCAGCTCGATGACAGATACGCAGTATTTT
TRBV30	TRBJ2-3	.	.	CAWNTGGPTDTQYF	TGTGCCTGGAACACGGGGGGCCCCACAGATACGCAGTATTTT
TRBV7-8	TRBJ1-4	TRBD1	once	CASSFPPGQGTTNEKLFF	TGTGCCAGCAGCTTTCCTCCGGGACAGGGGACTACCAATGAAAAACTGTTTTTT
TRBV13	TRBJ2-7	.	few	CASSSGRLSLGEQYF	TGTGCCAGCAGCTCAGGTCGCTTATCGCTTGGGGAGCAGTACTTC
TRBV5-5	TRBJ2-7	.	few	CASSAARGWYEQYF	TGTGCCAGCAGCGCCGCCAGGGGTTGGTACGAGCAGTACTTC
TRBV7-9	TRBJ1-5	.	.	CASSPVQGNQPQHF	TGTGCCAGCAGCCCTGTCCAGGGTAATCAGCCCCAGCATTTT
TRBV6-1	TRBJ2-1	TRBD2	.	CAISESERGYYNEQFF	TGTGCCATCAGTGAGTCTGAGCGGGGCTATTACAATGAGCAGTTCTTC
TRBV9	TRBJ2-1	TRBD2	once	CASSEGASGSYNEQFF	TGTGCCAGCAGCGAGGGGGCTAGCGGGAGCTACAATGAGCAGTTCTTC
TRBV2	TRBJ1-3	.	.	CASSETGLGGNTIYF	TGTGCCAGCAGTGAAACAGGTCTCGGGGGAAACACCATATATTTT
TRBV19	TRBJ2-2	TRBD2	.	CASSISGGTGELFF	TGTGCCAGTAGTATAAGCGGGGGAACCGGGGAGCTGTTTTTT
TRBV2	TRBJ2-1	.	.	CASIFRTTNPYNEQFF	TGTGCCAGCATATTTCGGACTACTAATCCCTACAATGAGCAGTTCTTC
TRBV11-2	TRBJ2-7	TRBD2	.	CASSLVGGGARYEQYF	TGTGCCAGCAGCTTAGTTGGCGGGGGGGCCCGGTACGAGCAGTACTTC
TRBV19	TRBJ2-7	.	many	CASSYGAHEQYF	TGTGCCAGTAGTTACGGGGCCCACGAGCAGTACTTC